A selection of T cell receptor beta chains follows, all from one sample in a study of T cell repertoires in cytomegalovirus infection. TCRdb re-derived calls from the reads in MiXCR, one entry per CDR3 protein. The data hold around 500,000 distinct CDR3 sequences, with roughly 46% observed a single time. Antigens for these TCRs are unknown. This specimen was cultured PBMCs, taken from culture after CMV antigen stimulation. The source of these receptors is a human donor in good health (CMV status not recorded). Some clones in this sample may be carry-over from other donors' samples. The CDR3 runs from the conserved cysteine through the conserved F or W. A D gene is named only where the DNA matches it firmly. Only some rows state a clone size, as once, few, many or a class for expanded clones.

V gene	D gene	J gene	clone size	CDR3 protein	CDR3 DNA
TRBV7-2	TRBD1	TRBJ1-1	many	CASSLQGVNTEAFF	TGTGCCAGCAGCTTACAGGGGGTGAACACTGAAGCTTTCTTT
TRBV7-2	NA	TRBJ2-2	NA	CASSLTGVETGELFF	TGTGCCAGCAGCTTAACCGGGGTGGAGACCGGGGAGCTGTTTTTT
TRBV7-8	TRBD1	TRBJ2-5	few	CASSLIGDRAIETQYF	TGTGCCAGCAGCTTAATCGGGGACAGGGCTATCGAGACCCAGTACTTC
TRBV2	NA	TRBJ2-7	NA	CASSEQGAGFNEQYF	TGTGCCAGCAGTGAACAAGGGGCAGGGTTCAACGAGCAGTACTTC
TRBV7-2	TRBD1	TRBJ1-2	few	CASSSLGQAFYGYTF	TGTGCCAGCAGCTCGCTAGGACAGGCATTTTATGGCTACACCTTC
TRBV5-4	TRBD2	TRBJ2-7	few	CASSLDVEGLADSYEQYF	TGTGCCAGCAGCTTGGACGTGGAGGGACTAGCGGACTCCTACGAGCAGTACTTC
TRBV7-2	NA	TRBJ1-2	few	CASSFQEIGGYTF	TGTGCCAGCAGCTTTCAGGAGATAGGTGGCTACACCTTC
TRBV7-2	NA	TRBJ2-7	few	CASSLGGPGVYEQYF	TGTGCCAGCAGCTTAGGAGGGCCTGGGGTCTACGAGCAGTACTTC
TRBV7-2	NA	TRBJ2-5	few	CASSLYWRSDNQETQYF	TGTGCCAGCAGCTTATATTGGAGGTCGGATAACCAAGAGACCCAGTACTTC
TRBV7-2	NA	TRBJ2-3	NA	CASSLGWDTQYF	TGTGCCAGCAGCTTGGGCTGGGATACGCAGTATTTT
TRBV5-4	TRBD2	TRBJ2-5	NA	CASSPARVAGGETQYF	TGTGCCAGCAGCCCGGCACGGGTAGCGGGGGGAGAGACCCAGTACTTC
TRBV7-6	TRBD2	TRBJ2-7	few	CASSLAFGSAGGFYEQYF	TGTGCCAGCAGCTTAGCGTTCGGTTCCGCGGGGGGGTTCTACGAGCAGTACTTC
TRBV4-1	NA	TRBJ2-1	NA	CASSHSGALEQFF	TGCGCCAGCAGCCACTCGGGAGCGCTTGAGCAGTTCTTC
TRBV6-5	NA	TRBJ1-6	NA	CASSYGQGTPLHF	TGTGCCAGCAGTTACGGGCAGGGTACACCCCTCCACTTT
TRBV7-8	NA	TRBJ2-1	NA	CASSLAPLRTEQFF	TGTGCCAGCAGCTTAGCGCCCCTCAGGACTGAGCAGTTCTTC
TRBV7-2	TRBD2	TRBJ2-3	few	CASSSGTSGRGGGDTQYF	TGTGCCAGCAGCTCCGGGACTAGCGGGAGGGGGGGGGGAGATACGCAGTATTTT
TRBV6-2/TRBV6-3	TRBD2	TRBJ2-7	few	CASSYSLASREQYF	TGTGCCAGCAGTTACTCACTAGCGTCTAGAGAGCAGTACTTC
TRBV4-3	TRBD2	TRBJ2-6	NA	CASTGEAGAGANVLTF	TGCGCCAGCACCGGGGAAGCGGGAGCAGGGGCCAACGTCCTGACTTTC